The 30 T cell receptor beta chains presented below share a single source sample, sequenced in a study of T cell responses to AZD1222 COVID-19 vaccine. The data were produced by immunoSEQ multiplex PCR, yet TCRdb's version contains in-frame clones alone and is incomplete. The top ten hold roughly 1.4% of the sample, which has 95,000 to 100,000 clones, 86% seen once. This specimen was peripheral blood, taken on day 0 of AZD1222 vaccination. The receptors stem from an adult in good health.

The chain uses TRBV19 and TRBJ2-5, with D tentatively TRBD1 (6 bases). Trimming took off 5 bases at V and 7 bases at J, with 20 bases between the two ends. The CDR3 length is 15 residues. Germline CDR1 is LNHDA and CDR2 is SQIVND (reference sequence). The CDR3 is CASSSGQHARLTQYF. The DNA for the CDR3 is TGTGCCAGTAGTTCTGGACAGCACGCTAGGCTGACCCAGTACTTC.

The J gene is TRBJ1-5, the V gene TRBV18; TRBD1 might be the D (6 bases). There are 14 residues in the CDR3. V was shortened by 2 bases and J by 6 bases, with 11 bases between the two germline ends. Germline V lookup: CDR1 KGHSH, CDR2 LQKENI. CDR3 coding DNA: TGTGCCAGCTCACCAGCAGGGGTTGTTCAGCCCCAGCATTTT. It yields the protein CASSPAGVVQPQHF.

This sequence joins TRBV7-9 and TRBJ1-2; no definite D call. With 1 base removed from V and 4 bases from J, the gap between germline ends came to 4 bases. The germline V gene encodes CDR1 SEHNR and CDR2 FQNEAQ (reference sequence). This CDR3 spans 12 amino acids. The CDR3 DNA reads TGTGCCAGCAGCTTAGAAATCTATGGCTACACCTTC. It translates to CASSLEIYGYTF.

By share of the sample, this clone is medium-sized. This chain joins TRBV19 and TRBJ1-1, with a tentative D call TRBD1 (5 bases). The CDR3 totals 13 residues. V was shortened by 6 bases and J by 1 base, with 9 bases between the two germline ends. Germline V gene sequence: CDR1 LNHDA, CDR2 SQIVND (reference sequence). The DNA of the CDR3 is TGTGCCAGTAGGGGGCAGGGGAACACTGAAGCTTTCTTT. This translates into CASRGQGNTEAFF. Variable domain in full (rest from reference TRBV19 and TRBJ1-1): DGGITQSPKYLFRKEGQNVTLSCEQNLNHDAMYWYRQDPGQGLRLIYYSQIVNDFQKGDIAEGYSVSREKKESFPLTVTSAQKNPTAFYLCASRGQGNTEAFFGQGTRLTVV.

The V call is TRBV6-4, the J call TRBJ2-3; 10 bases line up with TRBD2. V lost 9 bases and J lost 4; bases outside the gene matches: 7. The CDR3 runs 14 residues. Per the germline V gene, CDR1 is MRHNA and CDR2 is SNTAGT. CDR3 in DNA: TGTGCCAGTAGAAAGCGGGAGGGCTCAGATACGCAGTATTTT. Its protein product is CASRKREGSDTQYF.

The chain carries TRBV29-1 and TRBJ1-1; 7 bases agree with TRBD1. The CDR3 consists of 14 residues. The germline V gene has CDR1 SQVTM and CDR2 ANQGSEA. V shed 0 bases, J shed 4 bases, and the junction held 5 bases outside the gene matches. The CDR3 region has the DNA TGCAGCGTTGAAGAACAGGGGAGTCCCACTGAAGCTTTCTTT. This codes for CSVEEQGSPTEAFF.

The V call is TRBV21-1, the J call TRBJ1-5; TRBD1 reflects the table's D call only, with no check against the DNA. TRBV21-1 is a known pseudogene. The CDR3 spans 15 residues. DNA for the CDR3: TGTGCCAGCAGCAGTTGTTCCGCAGGTTCTCAGCCCCAGCATTTT. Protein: CASSSCSAGSQPQHF.

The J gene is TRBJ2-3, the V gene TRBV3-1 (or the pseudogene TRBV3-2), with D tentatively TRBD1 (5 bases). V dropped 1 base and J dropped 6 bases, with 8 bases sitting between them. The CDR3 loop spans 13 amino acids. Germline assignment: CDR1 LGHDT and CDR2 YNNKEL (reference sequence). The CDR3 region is CASSQGAGDTQYF. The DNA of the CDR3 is TGTGCCAGCAGCCAAGGGGCAGGGGATACGCAGTATTTT.

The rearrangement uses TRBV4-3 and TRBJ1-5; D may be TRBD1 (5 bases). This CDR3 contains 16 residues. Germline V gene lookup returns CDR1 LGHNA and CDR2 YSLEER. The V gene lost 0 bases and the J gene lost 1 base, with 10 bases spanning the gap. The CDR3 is CASSQDWGGSNQPQHF. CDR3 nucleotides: TGCGCCAGCAGCCAAGATTGGGGGGGGAGCAATCAGCCCCAGCATTTT.

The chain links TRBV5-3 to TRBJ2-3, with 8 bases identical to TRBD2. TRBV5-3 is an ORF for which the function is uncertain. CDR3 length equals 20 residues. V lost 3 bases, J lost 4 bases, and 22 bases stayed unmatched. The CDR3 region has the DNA TGTGCCAGAAGCTCTCGCAGGAAGAGACTAGCGCCCTTCGGGGCAGATACGCAGTATTTT. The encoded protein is CARSSRRKRLAPFGADTQYF.

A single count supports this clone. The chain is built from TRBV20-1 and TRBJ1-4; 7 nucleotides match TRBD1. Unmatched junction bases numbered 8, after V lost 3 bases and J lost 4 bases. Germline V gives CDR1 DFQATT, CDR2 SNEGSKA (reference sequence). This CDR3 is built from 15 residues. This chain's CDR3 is CSASAGGGRNEKLFF. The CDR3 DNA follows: TGCAGTGCTAGTGCAGGGGGAGGGCGTAATGAAAAACTGTTTTTT.

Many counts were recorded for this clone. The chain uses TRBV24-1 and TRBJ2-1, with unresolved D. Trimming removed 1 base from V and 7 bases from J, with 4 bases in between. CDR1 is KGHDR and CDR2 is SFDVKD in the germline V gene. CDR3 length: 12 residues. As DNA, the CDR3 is TGTGCCACCAGTGATTTTAAAAATGAGCAGTTCTTC. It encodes CATSDFKNEQFF.

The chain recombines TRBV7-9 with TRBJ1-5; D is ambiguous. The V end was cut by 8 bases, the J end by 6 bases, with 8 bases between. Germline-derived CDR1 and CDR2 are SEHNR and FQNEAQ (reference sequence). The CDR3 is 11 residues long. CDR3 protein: CASGEGQPQHF. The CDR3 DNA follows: TGTGCCAGCGGTGAGGGTCAGCCCCAGCATTTT.

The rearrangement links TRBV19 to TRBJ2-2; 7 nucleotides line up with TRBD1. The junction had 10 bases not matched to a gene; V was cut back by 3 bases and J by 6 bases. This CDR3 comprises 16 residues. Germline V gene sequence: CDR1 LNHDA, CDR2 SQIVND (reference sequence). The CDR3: CASSITGTDLSGELFF. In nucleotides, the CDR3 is TGTGCCAGTAGTATCACCGGGACAGATCTCTCCGGGGAGCTGTTTTTT.

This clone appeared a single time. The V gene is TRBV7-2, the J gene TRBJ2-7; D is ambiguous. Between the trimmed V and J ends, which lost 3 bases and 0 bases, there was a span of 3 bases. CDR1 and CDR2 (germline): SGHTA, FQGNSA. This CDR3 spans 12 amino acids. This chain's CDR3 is CASSFSSYEQYF. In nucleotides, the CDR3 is TGTGCCAGCAGCTTCAGCTCCTACGAGCAGTACTTC.

This chain's CDR3 is CAWQASGLAGVRGRNEQFF. CDR3 DNA sequence: TGTGCCTGGCAAGCCTCGGGACTAGCGGGAGTACGAGGACGTAATGAGCAGTTCTTC. The J gene is TRBJ2-1, the V gene TRBV30, with TRBD2 identical over 14 bases. The CDR3 is 19 residues long. V was clipped by 5 bases and J by 7 bases; unmatched bases: 19. The germline V gene encodes CDR1 GTSNPN and CDR2 SVGIG (reference sequence).

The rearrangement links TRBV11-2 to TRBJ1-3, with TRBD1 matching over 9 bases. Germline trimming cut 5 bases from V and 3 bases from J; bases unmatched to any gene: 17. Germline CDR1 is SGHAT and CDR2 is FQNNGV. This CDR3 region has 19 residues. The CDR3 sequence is CASSKTGQGIHLGGNTIYF. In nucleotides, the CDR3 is TGTGCCAGCAGCAAAACGGGACAGGGTATTCATCTCGGTGGAAACACCATATATTTT.

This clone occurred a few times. Here the CDR3 reads CAGGPQDTGELFF. CDR3 bases: TGTGCCGGGGGTCCCCAGGATACCGGGGAGCTGTTTTTT. V gene TRBV6-5 combines with J gene TRBJ2-2; either TRBD1 or TRBD2 may fit D (5 bases each). Germline CDR1 and CDR2: MNHEY and SVGAGI. The CDR3 spans 13 residues. V lost 11 bases, J lost 5 bases, and 15 bases lay in between.

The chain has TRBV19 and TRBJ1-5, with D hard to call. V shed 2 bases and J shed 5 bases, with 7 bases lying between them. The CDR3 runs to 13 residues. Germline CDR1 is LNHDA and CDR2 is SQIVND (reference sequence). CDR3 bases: TGTGCCAGTAGTATACAGCTAGATCAGCCCCAGCATTTT. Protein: CASSIQLDQPQHF.

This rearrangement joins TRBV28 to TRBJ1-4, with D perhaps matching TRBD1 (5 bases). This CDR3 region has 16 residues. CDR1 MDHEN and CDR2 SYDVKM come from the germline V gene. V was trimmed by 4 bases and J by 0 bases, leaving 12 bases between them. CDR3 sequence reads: CASSSGTFTTNEKLFF. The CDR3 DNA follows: TGTGCCAGCAGTTCCGGGACTTTTACAACTAATGAAAAACTGTTTTTT.

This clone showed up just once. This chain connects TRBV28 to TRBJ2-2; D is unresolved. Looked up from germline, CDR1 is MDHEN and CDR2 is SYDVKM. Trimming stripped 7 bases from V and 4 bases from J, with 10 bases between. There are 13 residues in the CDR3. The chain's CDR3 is CASNTVFTGELFF. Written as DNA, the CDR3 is TGTGCCAGCAATACGGTCTTCACCGGGGAGCTGTTTTTT.

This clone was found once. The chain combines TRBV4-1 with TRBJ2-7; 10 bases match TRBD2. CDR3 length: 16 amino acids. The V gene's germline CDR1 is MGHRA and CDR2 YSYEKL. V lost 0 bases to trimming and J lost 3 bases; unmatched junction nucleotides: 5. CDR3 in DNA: TGCGCCAGCAGCCAAGAATTCTCTAGCGGGAGCTACGAGCAGTACTTC. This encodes CASSQEFSSGSYEQYF.

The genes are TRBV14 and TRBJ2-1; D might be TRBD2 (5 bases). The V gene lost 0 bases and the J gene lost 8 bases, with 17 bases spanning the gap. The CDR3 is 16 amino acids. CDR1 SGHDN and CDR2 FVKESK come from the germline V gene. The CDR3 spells CASSQDEIGVMHEQFF. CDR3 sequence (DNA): TGTGCCAGCAGCCAAGACGAGATCGGGGTAATGCATGAGCAGTTCTTC.

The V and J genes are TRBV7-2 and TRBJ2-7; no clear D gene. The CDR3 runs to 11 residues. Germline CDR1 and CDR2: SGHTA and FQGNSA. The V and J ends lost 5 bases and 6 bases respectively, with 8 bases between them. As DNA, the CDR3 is TGTGCCAGCAGCGTTATCGGCGAGCAGTACTTC. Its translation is CASSVIGEQYF.

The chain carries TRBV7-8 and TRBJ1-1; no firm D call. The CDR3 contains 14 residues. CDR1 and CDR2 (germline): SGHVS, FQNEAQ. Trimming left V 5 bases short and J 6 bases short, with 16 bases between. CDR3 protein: CASSPQDRNAEAFF. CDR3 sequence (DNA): TGTGCCAGCAGCCCACAAGACCGAAACGCTGAAGCTTTCTTT.

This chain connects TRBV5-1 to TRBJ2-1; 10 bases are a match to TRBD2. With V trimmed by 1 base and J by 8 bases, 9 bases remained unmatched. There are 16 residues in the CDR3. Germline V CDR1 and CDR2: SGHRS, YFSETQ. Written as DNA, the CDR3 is TGCGCCAGCAGCTTGTTACCTAGCGGGAGCATGGATGAGCAGTTCTTC. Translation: CASSLLPSGSMDEQFF. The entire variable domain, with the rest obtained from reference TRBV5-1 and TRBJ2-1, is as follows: KAGVTQTPRYLIKTRGQQVTLSCSPISGHRSVSWYQQTPGQGLQFLFEYFSETQRNKGNFPGRFSGRQFSNSRSEMNVSTLELGDSALYLCASSLLPSGSMDEQFFGPGTRLTVL.

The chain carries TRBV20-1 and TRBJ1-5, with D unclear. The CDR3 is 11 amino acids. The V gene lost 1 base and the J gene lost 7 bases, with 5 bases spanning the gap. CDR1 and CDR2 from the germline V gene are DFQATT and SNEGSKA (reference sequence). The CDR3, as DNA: TGCAGTGCTAGAGGCGACCAGCCCCAGCATTTT. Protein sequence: CSARGDQPQHF.

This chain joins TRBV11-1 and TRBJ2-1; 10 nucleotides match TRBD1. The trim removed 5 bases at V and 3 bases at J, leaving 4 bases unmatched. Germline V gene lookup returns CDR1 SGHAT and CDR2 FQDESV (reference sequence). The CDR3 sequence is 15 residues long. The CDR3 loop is CASSQDRGGYNEQFF. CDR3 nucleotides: TGTGCCAGCAGCCAGGACAGGGGGGGCTACAATGAGCAGTTCTTC.

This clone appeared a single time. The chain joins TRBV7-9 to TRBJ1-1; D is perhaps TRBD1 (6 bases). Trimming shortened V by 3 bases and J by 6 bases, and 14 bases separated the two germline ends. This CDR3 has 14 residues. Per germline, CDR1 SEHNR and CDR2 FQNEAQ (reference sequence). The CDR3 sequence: CASSFLSGQPEAFF. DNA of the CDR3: TGTGCCAGCAGCTTTTTATCCGGACAGCCTGAAGCTTTCTTT.

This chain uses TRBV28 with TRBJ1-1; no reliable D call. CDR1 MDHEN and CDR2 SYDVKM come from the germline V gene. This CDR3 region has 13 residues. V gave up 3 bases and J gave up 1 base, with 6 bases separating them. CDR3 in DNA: TGTGCCAGCAGTTTCCCTTCGAACACTGAAGCTTTCTTT. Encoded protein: CASSFPSNTEAFF.